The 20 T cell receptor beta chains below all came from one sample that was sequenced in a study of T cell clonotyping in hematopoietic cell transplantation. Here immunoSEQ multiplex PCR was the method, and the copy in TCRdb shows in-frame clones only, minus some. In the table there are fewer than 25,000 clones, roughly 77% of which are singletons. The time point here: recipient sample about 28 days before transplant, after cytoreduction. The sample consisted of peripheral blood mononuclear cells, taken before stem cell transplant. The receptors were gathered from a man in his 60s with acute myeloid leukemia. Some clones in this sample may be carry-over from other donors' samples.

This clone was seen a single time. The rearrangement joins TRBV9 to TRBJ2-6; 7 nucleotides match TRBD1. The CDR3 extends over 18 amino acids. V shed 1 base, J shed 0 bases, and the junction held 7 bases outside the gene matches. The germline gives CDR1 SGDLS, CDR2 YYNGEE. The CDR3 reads CASSVFQGVPSGANVLTF. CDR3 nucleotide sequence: TGTGCCAGCAGCGTATTCCAGGGGGTTCCCTCTGGGGCCAACGTCCTGACTTTC. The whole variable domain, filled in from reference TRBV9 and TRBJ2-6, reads DSGVTQTPKHLITATGQRVTLRCSPRSGDLSVYWYQQSLDQGLQFLIQYYNGEERAKGNILERFSAQQFPDLHSELNLSSLELGDSALYFCASSVFQGVPSGANVLTFGAGSRLTVL.

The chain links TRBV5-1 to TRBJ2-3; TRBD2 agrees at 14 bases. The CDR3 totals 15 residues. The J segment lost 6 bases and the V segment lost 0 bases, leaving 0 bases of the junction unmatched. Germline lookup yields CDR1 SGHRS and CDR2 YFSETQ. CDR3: CASSLGLAGGDTQYF. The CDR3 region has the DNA TGCGCCAGCAGCTTGGGACTAGCGGGGGGGGATACGCAGTATTTT. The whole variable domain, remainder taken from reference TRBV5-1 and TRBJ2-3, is KAGVTQTPRYLIKTRGQQVTLSCSPISGHRSVSWYQQTPGQGLQFLFEYFSETQRNKGNFPGRFSGRQFSNSRSEMNVSTLELGDSALYLCASSLGLAGGDTQYFGPGTRLTVL.

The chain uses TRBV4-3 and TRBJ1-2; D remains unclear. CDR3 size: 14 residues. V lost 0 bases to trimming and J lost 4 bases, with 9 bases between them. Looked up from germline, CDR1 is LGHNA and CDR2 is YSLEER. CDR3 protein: CASSQDAGPYGYTF. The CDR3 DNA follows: TGCGCCAGCAGCCAAGACGCAGGACCCTATGGCTACACCTTC.

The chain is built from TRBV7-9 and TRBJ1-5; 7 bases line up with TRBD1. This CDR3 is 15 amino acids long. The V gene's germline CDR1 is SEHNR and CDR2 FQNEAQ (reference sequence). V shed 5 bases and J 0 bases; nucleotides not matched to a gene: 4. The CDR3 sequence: CASSPTGSSNQPQHF. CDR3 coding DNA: TGTGCCAGCAGCCCGACAGGGAGTAGCAATCAGCCCCAGCATTTT.

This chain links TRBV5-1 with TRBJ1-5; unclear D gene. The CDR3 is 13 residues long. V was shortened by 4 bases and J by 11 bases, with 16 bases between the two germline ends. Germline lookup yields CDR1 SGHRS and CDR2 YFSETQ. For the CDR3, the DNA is TGCGCCAGCAGCCCCAAAGGAGGGATGGCCCAGCATTTT. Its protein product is CASSPKGGMAQHF.

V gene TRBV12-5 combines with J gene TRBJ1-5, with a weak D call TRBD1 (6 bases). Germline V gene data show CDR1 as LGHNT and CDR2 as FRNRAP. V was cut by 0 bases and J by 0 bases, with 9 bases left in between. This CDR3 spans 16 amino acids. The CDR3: CASGLVQGYSNQPQHF. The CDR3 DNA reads TGTGCTAGTGGTTTGGTACAGGGTTATAGCAATCAGCCCCAGCATTTT.

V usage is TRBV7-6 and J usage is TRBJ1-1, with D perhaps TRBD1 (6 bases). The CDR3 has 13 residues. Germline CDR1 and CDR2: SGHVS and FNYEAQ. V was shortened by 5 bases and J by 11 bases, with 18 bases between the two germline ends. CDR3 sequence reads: CASSRTEGETAFF. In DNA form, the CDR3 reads TGTGCCAGCAGCCGGACAGAAGGGGAGACGGCTTTCTTT.

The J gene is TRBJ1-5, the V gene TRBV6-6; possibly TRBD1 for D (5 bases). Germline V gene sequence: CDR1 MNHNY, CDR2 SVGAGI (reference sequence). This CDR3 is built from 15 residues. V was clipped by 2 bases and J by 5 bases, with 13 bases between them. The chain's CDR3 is CASSYEGREDQPQHF. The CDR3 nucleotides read TGTGCCAGCAGTTACGAGGGCAGGGAAGATCAGCCCCAGCATTTT.

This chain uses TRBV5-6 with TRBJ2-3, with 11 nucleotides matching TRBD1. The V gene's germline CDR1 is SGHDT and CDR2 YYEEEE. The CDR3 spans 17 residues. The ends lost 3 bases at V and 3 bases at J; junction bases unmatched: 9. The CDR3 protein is CASSSGPGQGATDTQYF. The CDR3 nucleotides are TGTGCCAGCAGCTCAGGCCCCGGACAGGGGGCTACAGATACGCAGTATTTT.

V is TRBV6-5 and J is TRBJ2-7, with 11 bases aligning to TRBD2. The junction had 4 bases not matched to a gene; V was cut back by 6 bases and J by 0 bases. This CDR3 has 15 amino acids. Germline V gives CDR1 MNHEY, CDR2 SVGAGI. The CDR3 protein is CASRPLAGGSYEQYF. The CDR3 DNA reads TGTGCCAGCAGACCTCTAGCGGGGGGCTCCTACGAGCAGTACTTC.

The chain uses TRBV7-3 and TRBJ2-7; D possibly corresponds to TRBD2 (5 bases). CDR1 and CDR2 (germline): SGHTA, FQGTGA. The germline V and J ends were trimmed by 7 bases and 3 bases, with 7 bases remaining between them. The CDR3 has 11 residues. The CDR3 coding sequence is TGTGCCAGCACCCGGGACTACGAGCAGTACTTC. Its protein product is CASTRDYEQYF.

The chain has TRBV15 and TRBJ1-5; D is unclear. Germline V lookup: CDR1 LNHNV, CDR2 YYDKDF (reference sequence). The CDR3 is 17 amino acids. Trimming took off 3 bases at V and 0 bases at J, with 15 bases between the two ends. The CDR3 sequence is CATSSPKSNPSNQPQHF. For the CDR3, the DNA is TGTGCCACCAGCAGTCCCAAAAGCAATCCTAGCAATCAGCCCCAGCATTTT. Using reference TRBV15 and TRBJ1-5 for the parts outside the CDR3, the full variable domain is DAMVIQNPRYQVTQFGKPVTLSCSQTLNHNVMYWYQQKSSQAPKLLFHYYDKDFNNEADTPDNFQSRRPNTSFCFLDIRSPGLGDTAMYLCATSSPKSNPSNQPQHFGDGTRLSIL.

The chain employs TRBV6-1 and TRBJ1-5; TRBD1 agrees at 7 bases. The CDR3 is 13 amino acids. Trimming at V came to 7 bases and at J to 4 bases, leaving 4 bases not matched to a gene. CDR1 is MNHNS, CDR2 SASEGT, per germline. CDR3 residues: CASTRQGNQPQHF. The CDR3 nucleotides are TGTGCCAGCACCCGACAGGGTAATCAGCCCCAGCATTTT.

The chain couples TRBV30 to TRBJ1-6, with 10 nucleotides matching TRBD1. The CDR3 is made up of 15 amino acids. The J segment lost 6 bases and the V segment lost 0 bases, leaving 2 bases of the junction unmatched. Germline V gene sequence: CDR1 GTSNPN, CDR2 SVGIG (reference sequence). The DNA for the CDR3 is TGTGCCTGGAGTGTGACAGGGGGCCGTAATTCACCCCTCCACTTT. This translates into CAWSVTGGRNSPLHF.

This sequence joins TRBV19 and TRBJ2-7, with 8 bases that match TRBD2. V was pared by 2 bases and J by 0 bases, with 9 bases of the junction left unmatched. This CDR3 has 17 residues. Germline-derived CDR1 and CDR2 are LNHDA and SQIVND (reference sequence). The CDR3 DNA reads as TGTGCCAGTAGTATACGGGCAGTGCGGGGGGTCTCCTACGAGCAGTACTTC. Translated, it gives CASSIRAVRGVSYEQYF.

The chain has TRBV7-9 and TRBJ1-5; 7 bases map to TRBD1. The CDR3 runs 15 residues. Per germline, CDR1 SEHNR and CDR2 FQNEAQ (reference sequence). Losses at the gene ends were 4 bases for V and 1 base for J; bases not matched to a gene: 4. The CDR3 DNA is TGTGCCAGCAGCTCAGGGACAGTAAGCAATCAGCCCCAGCATTTT. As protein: CASSSGTVSNQPQHF.

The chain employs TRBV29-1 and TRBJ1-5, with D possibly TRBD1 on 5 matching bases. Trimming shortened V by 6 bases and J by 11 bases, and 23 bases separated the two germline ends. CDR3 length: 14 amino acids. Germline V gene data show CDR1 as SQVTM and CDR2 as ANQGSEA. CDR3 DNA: TGCAGCGTATTGGGCAGGGCCGGCGGTGAGACCCAGCATTTT. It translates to CSVLGRAGGETQHF.

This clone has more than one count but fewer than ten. CDR3 nucleotides: TGTGCCAGCAGCTTTTCAGAGGACGAGCAGTACTTC. Amino acids: CASSFSEDEQYF. The chain uses TRBV11-2 and TRBJ2-7; D remains unclear. The germline V gene encodes CDR1 SGHAT and CDR2 FQNNGV. Between the trimmed V and J ends, which lost 3 bases and 5 bases, there was a span of 8 bases. The CDR3 totals 12 residues.

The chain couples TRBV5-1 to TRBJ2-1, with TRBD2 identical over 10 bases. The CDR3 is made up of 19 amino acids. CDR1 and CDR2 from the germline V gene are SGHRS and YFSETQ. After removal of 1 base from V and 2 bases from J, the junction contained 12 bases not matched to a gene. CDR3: CASSLMAGASGGAYNEQFF. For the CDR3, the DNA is TGCGCCAGCAGCTTGATGGCAGGGGCGAGCGGGGGGGCCTACAATGAGCAGTTCTTC.

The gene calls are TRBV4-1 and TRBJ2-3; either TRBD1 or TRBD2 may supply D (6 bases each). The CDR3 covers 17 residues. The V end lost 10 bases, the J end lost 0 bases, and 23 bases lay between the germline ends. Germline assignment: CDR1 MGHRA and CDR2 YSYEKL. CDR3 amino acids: CATRQWGAITSTDTQYF. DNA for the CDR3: TGCGCCACCAGGCAGTGGGGGGCCATCACTAGCACAGATACGCAGTATTTT.